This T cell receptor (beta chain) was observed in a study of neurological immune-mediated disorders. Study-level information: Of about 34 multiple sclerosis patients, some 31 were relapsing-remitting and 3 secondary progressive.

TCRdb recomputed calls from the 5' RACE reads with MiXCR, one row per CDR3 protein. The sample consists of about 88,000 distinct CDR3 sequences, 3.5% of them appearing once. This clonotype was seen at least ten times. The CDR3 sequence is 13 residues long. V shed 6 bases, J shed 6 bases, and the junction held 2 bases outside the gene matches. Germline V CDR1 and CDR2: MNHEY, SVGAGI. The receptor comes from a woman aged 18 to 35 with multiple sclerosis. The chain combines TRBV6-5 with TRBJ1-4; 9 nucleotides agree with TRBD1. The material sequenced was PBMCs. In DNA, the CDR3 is TGTGCCAGCAGCCGGGACAGGGATGAAAAACTGTTTTTT. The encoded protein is CASSRDRDEKLFF.